These 2 T cell receptor beta chains originate from one sample sequenced in a study of blood T cell repertoires in COVID-19. Some clones are missing from TCRdb's copy, which holds only in-frame ones; the method was immunoSEQ multiplex PCR. This table holds some 150,000 clones, around 90% found once. Sequenced input: peripheral blood. These receptors came from a woman aged 60-75 years who had recovered from COVID-19.

The J gene is TRBJ1-5, the V gene TRBV28; 12 bases match TRBD1. The V and J ends lost 5 bases and 5 bases, in that order; junction bases with no gene match: 7. This CDR3 spans 16 amino acids. Germline V gene data show CDR1 as MDHEN and CDR2 as SYDVKM. CDR3 sequence (DNA): TGTGCCAGCAGTCCGCGGGGACAGGGGGCATATCAGCCCCAGCATTTT. Translating it yields CASSPRGQGAYQPQHF. The variable domain in full, completed from reference TRBV28 and TRBJ1-5, reads DVKVTQSSRYLVKRTGEKVFLECVQDMDHENMFWYRQDPGLGLRLIYFSYDVKMKEKGDIPEGYSVSREKKERFSLILESASTNQTSMYLCASSPRGQGAYQPQHFGDGTRLSIL.

This chain uses TRBV28 with TRBJ1-1, with D perhaps TRBD1 (6 bases). The germline CDR1 and CDR2 sequences are MDHEN and SYDVKM. This CDR3 spans 15 amino acids. Trimming removed 6 bases from V and 4 bases from J, with 18 bases in between. The CDR3 protein is CASRHTGSRGTEAFF. The CDR3 DNA sequence: TGTGCCAGCAGGCACACAGGGTCCCGGGGCACTGAAGCTTTCTTT.